This is a list of T cell receptor beta chains from one sample in a study of cytomegalovirus exposure and HLA in healthy donors. The protocol was immunoSEQ multiplex PCR, while the TCRdb copy is restricted to in-frame clones and leaves out a portion. The sample consists of about 160,000 clones, 79% of them appearing once. Sequenced material: PBMCs. These receptors were collected from a middle-aged man in good health and CMV-seropositive. Each CDR3 is given with its conserved first and last residue. A D gene is named only where the DNA matches it firmly. Not all rows give a size; the values are once, few, many and, for expanded clones, a class.

V gene,J gene,clone size,D gene,CDR3 protein,CDR3 DNA
TRBV9,TRBJ1-3,NA,NA,CASSVSGGTGNTIYF,TGTGCCAGCAGCGTAAGTGGCGGAACGGGAAACACCATATATTTT
TRBV23-1,TRBJ1-4,few,TRBD1,CASSPPGQSNEKLFF,TGCGCCAGCAGTCCGCCGGGACAGTCTAATGAAAAACTGTTTTTT
TRBV27,TRBJ2-7,NA,TRBD1,CASSSGTGPYEQYF,TGTGCCAGCAGTTCCGGGACAGGGCCCTACGAGCAGTACTTC
TRBV2,TRBJ2-7,few,TRBD2,CAVGGVSYEQYF,TGTGCCGTGGGGGGGGTTTCCTACGAGCAGTACTTC
TRBV6-6,TRBJ2-1,NA,NA,CASTTSSYNEQFF,TGTGCCAGCACAACATCCTCCTACAATGAGCAGTTCTTC
TRBV10-1,TRBJ2-2,few,NA,CASSEFTTPNTGELFF,TGCGCCAGCAGTGAGTTTACAACGCCAAACACCGGGGAGCTGTTTTTT
TRBV5-1,TRBJ1-3,NA,NA,CASSLRGNSGNTIYF,TGCGCCAGCAGCTTAAGGGGAAATTCTGGAAACACCATATATTTT
TRBV30,TRBJ2-4,NA,TRBD1,CAWRTGDIQYF,TGTGCCTGGCGGACAGGGGACATTCAGTACTTC
TRBV7-8,TRBJ1-1,once,TRBD1,CASRATGGTEAFF,TGTGCCAGCAGAGCAACAGGGGGCACTGAAGCTTTCTTT
TRBV11-3,TRBJ2-3,few,NA,CASSRESGLSTDTQYF,TGTGCCAGCAGCCGAGAATCGGGACTCAGCACAGATACGCAGTATTTT
TRBV5-5,TRBJ2-1,few,NA,CASSPRASYNEQFF,TGTGCCAGCAGCCCGCGGGCGTCCTACAATGAGCAGTTCTTC
TRBV5-1,TRBJ2-5,few,TRBD1,CASSLAQGRGKTQYF,TGCGCCAGCAGCTTGGCCCAAGGCAGGGGGAAGACCCAGTACTTC
TRBV11-2,TRBJ2-7,NA,TRBD2,CASSLGFAREIVRYEQYF,TGTGCCAGCAGCTTGGGGTTTGCGCGGGAGATTGTTAGGTACGAGCAGTACTTC
TRBV6-1,TRBJ2-7,NA,TRBD1,CASSGDRGQQYF,TGTGCCAGCAGTGGAGACAGGGGCCAGCAGTACTTC
TRBV28,TRBJ2-7,NA,NA,CASSLAGALGYEQYF,TGTGCCAGCAGTTTAGCGGGGGCGCTTGGCTACGAGCAGTACTTC
TRBV7-8,TRBJ2-1,NA,NA,CASSLPPGASSYNEQFF,TGTGCCAGCAGCTTACCTCCGGGAGCAAGCTCCTACAATGAGCAGTTCTTC
TRBV5-1,TRBJ1-1,NA,NA,CASSNGQNTEAFF,TGCGCCAGCAGCAACGGACAGAACACTGAAGCTTTCTTT
TRBV6-5,TRBJ2-1,NA,NA,CASSYSTSLYNEQFF,TGTGCCAGCAGTTACTCTACTAGTCTATACAATGAGCAGTTCTTC
TRBV30,TRBJ1-5,NA,NA,CAWSRGGVNQPQHF,TGTGCCTGGAGTCGAGGGGGAGTTAATCAGCCCCAGCATTTT
TRBV27,TRBJ2-7,NA,TRBD2,CASSVTSGSAYEQYF,TGTGCCAGCAGTGTGACCAGCGGGAGTGCGTACGAGCAGTACTTC
TRBV6-6,TRBJ1-5,once,NA,CASSYSEDQPQHF,TGTGCCAGCAGTTACTCAGAGGATCAGCCCCAGCATTTT
TRBV9,TRBJ2-1,few,TRBD2,CASSHYTGGDYNEQFF,TGTGCCAGCAGCCATTATACGGGAGGGGATTACAATGAGCAGTTCTTC
TRBV6-1,TRBJ2-5,NA,NA,CAGGLGPAGETQYF,TGTGCCGGGGGCTTGGGGCCCGCTGGGGAGACCCAGTACTTC
TRBV5-4,TRBJ2-2,NA,TRBD2,CASSKGLAGGPATGELFF,TGTGCCAGCAGCAAGGGACTAGCGGGAGGGCCGGCCACCGGGGAGCTGTTTTTT
TRBV7-9,TRBJ2-1,NA,TRBD2,CASISGGTYNEQFF,TGTGCCAGCATTTCGGGAGGTACTTACAATGAGCAGTTCTTC
TRBV28,TRBJ1-1,few,TRBD1,CASRGVTGGWTEAFF,TGTGCCAGCAGGGGAGTCACAGGGGGGTGGACTGAAGCTTTCTTT
TRBV5-1,TRBJ2-2,few,NA,CASSPRVDAGELFF,TGCGCCAGCAGCCCCAGGGTGGACGCCGGGGAGCTGTTTTTT
TRBV6-5,TRBJ1-6,NA,NA,CASSYGGGDSISPLHF,TGTGCCAGCAGTTATGGAGGGGGGGATAGCATTTCACCCCTCCACTTT
TRBV20-1,TRBJ2-5,NA,TRBD2,CSAAGVETQYF,TGCAGTGCTGCGGGAGTAGAGACCCAGTACTTC
TRBV30,TRBJ1-1,few,NA,CAWGAQNTEAFF,TGTGCCTGGGGTGCCCAGAACACTGAAGCTTTCTTT
TRBV19,TRBJ1-2,NA,NA,CASSQFYGYTF,TGTGCCAGTAGTCAGTTCTATGGCTACACCTTC
TRBV5-1,TRBJ2-3,NA,TRBD2,CASSLEGTAGVGDTQYF,TGCGCCAGCAGCTTGGAAGGTACAGCGGGAGTAGGAGATACGCAGTATTTT
TRBV2,TRBJ2-5,NA,TRBD2,CASSVGLAGAKETQYF,TGTGCCAGCAGTGTCGGCCTAGCGGGAGCCAAAGAGACCCAGTACTTC
TRBV5-4,TRBJ2-6,NA,NA,CASSLGPRTGANVLTF,TGTGCCAGCAGCTTGGGGCCCAGGACTGGGGCCAACGTCCTGACTTTC
TRBV28,TRBJ2-3,NA,NA,CASSLGQSTDTQYF,TGTGCCAGCAGTTTAGGACAGAGCACAGATACGCAGTATTTT
TRBV7-9,TRBJ2-1,NA,TRBD2,CSSSLLGQREANEQFF,TGTTCCAGCAGCTTATTGGGCCAGCGGGAGGCCAATGAGCAGTTCTTC
TRBV30,TRBJ2-3,NA,NA,CAWSLAGSSTDTQYF,TGTGCCTGGAGTCTGGCTGGTTCTAGCACAGATACGCAGTATTTT
TRBV5-6,TRBJ1-3,NA,TRBD1,CASSLFRGRVGNTIYF,TGTGCCAGCAGCTTGTTCAGGGGGCGAGTTGGAAACACCATATATTTT
TRBV9,TRBJ2-1,NA,TRBD2,CASSVGGASGNEQFF,TGTGCCAGCAGCGTAGGGGGGGCTAGCGGGAATGAGCAGTTCTTC
TRBV30,TRBJ2-1,NA,NA,CAWSDQGLLNLF,TGTGCCTGGAGTGACCAGGGACTCCTCAACCTCTTC
TRBV11-2,TRBJ2-7,NA,NA,CASSPAEIGLSYEQYF,TGTGCCAGCAGCCCCGCCGAGATCGGTCTCTCCTACGAGCAGTACTTC
TRBV5-4,TRBJ1-1,NA,TRBD1,CASRNRGNTEAFF,TGTGCCAGCAGAAACAGGGGGAACACTGAAGCTTTCTTT
TRBV19,TRBJ2-2,NA,TRBD2,CASNGLAGVDTGELFF,TGTGCCAGTAACGGACTAGCGGGAGTTGACACCGGGGAGCTGTTTTTT
TRBV13,TRBJ2-2,few,NA,CASRPGSNTGELFF,TGTGCCAGCCGGCCGGGTTCGAACACCGGGGAGCTGTTTTTT
TRBV5-1,TRBJ2-5,NA,TRBD1,CASSPSGTGKETQYF,TGCGCCAGCAGCCCTTCCGGGACAGGGAAAGAGACCCAGTACTTC
TRBV7-2,TRBJ1-5,NA,TRBD1,CASSLISGTGGLGNQPQHF,TGTGCCAGCAGCTTGATTTCCGGGACAGGGGGCTTAGGCAATCAGCCCCAGCATTTT
TRBV18,TRBJ2-7,NA,NA,CASSPRGPYEQYF,TGTGCCAGCTCACCACGTGGCCCATACGAGCAGTACTTC
TRBV29-1,TRBJ2-7,NA,TRBD2,CSVETSGNSPYF,TGCAGCGTTGAAACTAGCGGAAACAGCCCGTACTTC
TRBV7-2,TRBJ2-1,NA,NA,CASSRDSSSYNEQFF,TGTGCCAGCAGTCGAGACAGCAGCTCCTACAATGAGCAGTTCTTC
TRBV13,TRBJ2-7,few,TRBD2,CASSLGRASGSYEQYF,TGTGCCAGCAGCTTAGGTAGGGCTAGCGGGAGCTACGAGCAGTACTTC
TRBV14,TRBJ2-1,NA,NA,CASSHAGANEQFF,TGTGCCAGCAGCCATGCTGGGGCCAATGAGCAGTTCTTC
TRBV7-2,TRBJ2-1,NA,TRBD2,CASSFLGLAAGASYNEQFF,TGTGCCAGCAGCTTTCTAGGACTAGCGGCGGGGGCCTCCTACAATGAGCAGTTCTTC